Listed here are 20 T cell receptor beta chains from one sample, sequenced in a study of graft-versus-host responses after intestinal transplantation. These receptors' antigens are unknown. TCRdb's copy holds only in-frame clones and misses some; the assay was immunoSEQ multiplex PCR. The table records some 40,000 clones, over 85% of them present only once. The sample here was unstimulated CD8+ T cells sorted from spleen or lymph node cells, taken before transplant. These receptors originate from a human donor who was the organ donor for an intestinal transplant.

The chain recombines TRBV10-3 with TRBJ2-3; TRBD2 matches at 13 bases. The CDR3 loop spans 14 amino acids. The V gene end was trimmed by 8 bases and the J gene end by 2 bases; junction bases not matched to a gene: 1. Per the germline V gene, CDR1 is ENHRY and CDR2 is SYGVKD. The CDR3 nucleotides read TGTGCCATCGGACTAGCGGGAGCCACAGATACGCAGTATTTT. Its translation is CAIGLAGATDTQYF.

V and J are TRBV7-3 and TRBJ1-2, with a tentative D call TRBD1 (6 bases). The CDR3 runs to 17 residues. V shed 5 bases and J shed 5 bases, with 24 bases lying between them. Germline assignment: CDR1 SGHTA and CDR2 FQGTGA. DNA of the CDR3: TGTGCCAGCAGCCCAGGGGACCTCTGGACAAGTCTTTATGGCTACACCTTC. Translation: CASSPGDLWTSLYGYTF.

The chain couples TRBV30 to TRBJ2-1; the D gene is possibly TRBD2 (6 bases). The germline V gene has CDR1 GTSNPN and CDR2 SVGIG (reference sequence). V shed 5 bases and J shed 1 base, with 15 bases lying between them. The CDR3 spans 15 residues. The CDR3 DNA follows: TGTGCCTGGGAATTTTGGAGCGGGTCCTACAATGAGCAGTTCTTC. Amino acids: CAWEFWSGSYNEQFF.

This sequence joins TRBV7-2 and TRBJ2-3; TRBD2 aligns across 10 bases. The trim removed 6 bases at V and 0 bases at J, leaving 3 bases unmatched. This CDR3 has 15 residues. Germline V gene sequence: CDR1 SGHTA, CDR2 FQGNSA. The CDR3 loop reads CASRTSGTSTDTQYF. The CDR3 DNA is TGTGCCAGCAGAACTAGCGGGACTAGCACAGATACGCAGTATTTT. The whole variable domain, filled in from reference TRBV7-2 and TRBJ2-3, reads GAGVSQSPSNKVTEKGKDVELRCDPISGHTALYWYRQSLGQGLEFLIYFQGNSAPDKSGLPSDRFSAERTGGSVSTLTIQRTQQEDSAVYLCASRTSGTSTDTQYFGPGTRLTVL.

The V and J genes are TRBV27 and TRBJ2-1; tentative D call: TRBD2 (5 bases). The germline CDR1 and CDR2 sequences are MNHEY and SMNVEV (reference sequence). The V end lost 0 bases, the J end lost 6 bases, and 9 bases lay between the germline ends. CDR3 length: 14 amino acids. Here the CDR3 reads CASSLSPSTNEQFF. CDR3 coding DNA: TGTGCCAGCAGTTTATCCCCTAGCACCAATGAGCAGTTCTTC.

This chain uses TRBV28 with TRBJ1-1; D is ambiguous. CDR1 and CDR2 from the germline V gene are MDHEN and SYDVKM. The CDR3 contains 14 residues. V lost 2 bases and J 0 bases, leaving 7 bases between the germline ends. For the CDR3, the DNA is TGTGCCAGCAGTTTAATAGCCCTGAACACTGAAGCTTTCTTT. Its protein product is CASSLIALNTEAFF. The full variable domain, rest sourced from reference TRBV28 and TRBJ1-1, is DVKVTQSSRYLVKRTGEKVFLECVQDMDHENMFWYRQDPGLGLRLIYFSYDVKMKEKGDIPEGYSVSREKKERFSLILESASTNQTSMYLCASSLIALNTEAFFGQGTRLTVV.

This rearrangement joins TRBV6-6 to TRBJ1-1, with unresolved D. The CDR3 is 14 amino acids. The germline CDR1 and CDR2 sequences are MNHNY and SVGAGI (reference sequence). Trimming pared 0 bases from V and 1 base from J, leaving 6 bases between. The CDR3 sequence is CASSYSRTNTEAFF. For the CDR3, the DNA is TGTGCCAGCAGTTACTCTAGGACGAACACTGAAGCTTTCTTT.

This chain uses TRBV4-3 with TRBJ2-3, with 13 bases that match TRBD2. The CDR3 totals 17 residues. Germline-derived CDR1 and CDR2 are LGHNA and YSLEER. V gave up 0 bases and J gave up 3 bases; unmatched junction bases: 3. CDR3 amino acids: CASSQELAGGLTDTQYF. The DNA for the CDR3 is TGCGCCAGCAGCCAAGAACTAGCGGGAGGGCTAACAGATACGCAGTATTTT.

This sequence joins TRBV25-1 and TRBJ2-5; a weak D match, TRBD2 (5 bases). CDR3 length equals 16 residues. Trimming left V 4 bases short and J 2 bases short, with 17 bases between. Germline-derived CDR1 and CDR2 are MGHDK and SYGVNS. CDR3 bases: TGTGCCAGCAGTGTTTCACTAGGAAGCCCACAAGAGACCCAGTACTTC. This sequence encodes CASSVSLGSPQETQYF.

The V call is TRBV9, the J call TRBJ2-5; tentatively, D is TRBD2 (6 bases). V lost 0 bases and J 5 bases, leaving 11 bases between the germline ends. CDR1 and CDR2 (germline): SGDLS, YYNGEE. This CDR3 comprises 14 residues. The CDR3 here is CASSVAGVRETQYF. CDR3 bases: TGTGCCAGCAGCGTAGCGGGAGTAAGGGAGACCCAGTACTTC.

The rearrangement joins TRBV5-5 to TRBJ2-7; no firm D call. CDR3 length: 12 residues. The V gene lost 1 base and the J gene lost 5 bases, with 7 bases spanning the gap. Germline CDR1 is SGHKS and CDR2 is YYEKEE (reference sequence). The CDR3 protein is CASSLRWDEQYF. Here the CDR3 DNA reads TGTGCCAGCAGCTTGAGGTGGGACGAGCAGTACTTC.

J is TRBJ1-3 and V is TRBV15; 8 nucleotides agree with TRBD1. In germline, CDR1 is LNHNV, CDR2 YYDKDF (reference sequence). V shed 2 bases and J 0 bases; nucleotides not matched to a gene: 12. This CDR3 has 19 residues. Here the CDR3 DNA reads TGTGCCACCAGCAGACCGCGAGGACAGGGAATACTCTCTGGAAACACCATATATTTT. It specifies CATSRPRGQGILSGNTIYF.

The genes are TRBV4-1 and TRBJ2-5; possibly TRBD2 for D (6 bases). Germline-derived CDR1 and CDR2 are MGHRA and YSYEKL. The ends were cut back, 6 bases at V and 4 bases at J, with 12 bases in the middle. This CDR3 contains 13 residues. The chain's CDR3 is CASSNSGGETQYF. CDR3 DNA: TGCGCCAGCAGTAATAGCGGAGGAGAGACCCAGTACTTC.

The V and J genes are TRBV6-5 and TRBJ2-7; D perhaps matches TRBD1 (6 bases). The V and J ends lost 0 bases and 1 base respectively, with 10 bases between them. CDR1 and CDR2 (germline): MNHEY, SVGAGI. This CDR3 contains 15 residues. The CDR3 sequence: CASSYSGTFSYEQYF. CDR3 sequence (DNA): TGTGCCAGCAGTTACTCCGGGACATTTTCCTACGAGCAGTACTTC.

Worth noting for this clone: The junction shows a germline mismatch at one end, possibly a read error. CDR3: CAGSQESGTGDQPQHF. The CDR3 region has the DNA TGTGCCGGCAGCCAAGAATCGGGGACAGGCGATCAGCCCCAGCATTTT. The V gene is TRBV4-2, the J gene TRBJ1-5, with 8 bases lining up with TRBD1. Looked up from germline, CDR1 is LGHNA and CDR2 is YNFKEQ. The CDR3 is 16 amino acids.

V usage is TRBV28 and J usage is TRBJ2-3, with 8 bases that match TRBD2. The CDR3 length is 14 residues. V shed 7 bases and J 0 bases; nucleotides not matched to a gene: 3. Per the germline V gene, CDR1 is MDHEN and CDR2 is SYDVKM. The CDR3 DNA is TGTGCCAGCAAACTAGCGGCTAGCACAGATACGCAGTATTTT. Residues: CASKLAASTDTQYF.

The V call is TRBV5-1, the J call TRBJ2-7; 10 bases map to TRBD2. The trim removed 0 bases at V and 1 base at J, leaving 10 bases unmatched. The germline V gene has CDR1 SGHRS and CDR2 YFSETQ. The length of the CDR3 is 18 residues. CDR3 bases: TGCGCCAGCAGCTTGGACCTCCTAGCGGGAGTAAGTTCCTACGAGCAGTACTTC. Its translation is CASSLDLLAGVSSYEQYF.

The chain has TRBV6-4 and TRBJ2-7; perhaps TRBD1 as D (5 bases). Trimming cost V 3 bases and J 9 bases, with 15 bases left between them. Germline values: CDR1 MRHNA, CDR2 SNTAGT. This CDR3 has 13 amino acids. The CDR3 loop reads CASSEISGQPQYF. The CDR3 region has the DNA TGTGCCAGCAGTGAGATCTCAGGGCAGCCGCAGTACTTC.

This clone was seen once. This rearrangement joins TRBV7-6 to TRBJ2-1, with 9 bases matching TRBD2. The length of the CDR3 is 16 residues. The V gene's germline CDR1 is SGHVS and CDR2 FNYEAQ. V dropped 2 bases and J dropped 7; count of bases not matched to a gene: 9. The CDR3 DNA sequence: TGTGCCAGCAGCTTATGGCGGGAGGGTCGGGGGAATGAGCAGTTCTTC. Protein: CASSLWREGRGNEQFF.

CDR3 loop: CASSSNRDRFYEQYF. The CDR3 nucleotides are TGTGCCAGCAGTTCAAACCGGGACAGATTCTACGAGCAGTACTTC. This chain uses TRBV28 with TRBJ2-7; the match to TRBD1 covers 7 bases. With 4 bases clipped from V and 3 bases from J, the junction kept 9 bases outside the gene matches. Germline V gene lookup returns CDR1 MDHEN and CDR2 SYDVKM. The CDR3 contains 15 residues.